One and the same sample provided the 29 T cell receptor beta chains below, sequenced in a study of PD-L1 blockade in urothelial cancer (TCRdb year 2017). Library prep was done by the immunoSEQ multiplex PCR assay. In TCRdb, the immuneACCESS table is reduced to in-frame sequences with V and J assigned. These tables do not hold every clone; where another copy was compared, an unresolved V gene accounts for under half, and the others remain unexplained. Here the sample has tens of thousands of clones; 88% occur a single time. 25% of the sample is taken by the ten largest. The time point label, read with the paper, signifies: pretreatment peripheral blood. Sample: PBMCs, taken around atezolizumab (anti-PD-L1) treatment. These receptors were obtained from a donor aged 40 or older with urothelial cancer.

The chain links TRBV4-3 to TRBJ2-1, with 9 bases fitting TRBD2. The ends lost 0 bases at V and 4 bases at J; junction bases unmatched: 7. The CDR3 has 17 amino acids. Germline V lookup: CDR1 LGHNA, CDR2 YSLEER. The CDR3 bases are TGCGCCAGCAGCCAAGATCAGCTAGCGGGGCCATACAATGAGCAGTTCTTC. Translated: CASSQDQLAGPYNEQFF.

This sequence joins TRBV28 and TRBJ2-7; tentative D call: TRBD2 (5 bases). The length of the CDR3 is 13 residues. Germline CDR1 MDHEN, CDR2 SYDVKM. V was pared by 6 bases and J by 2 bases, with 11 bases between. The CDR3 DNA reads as TGTGCCAGCAGACCCCGGGGTCCCTACGAGCAGTACTTC. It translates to CASRPRGPYEQYF.

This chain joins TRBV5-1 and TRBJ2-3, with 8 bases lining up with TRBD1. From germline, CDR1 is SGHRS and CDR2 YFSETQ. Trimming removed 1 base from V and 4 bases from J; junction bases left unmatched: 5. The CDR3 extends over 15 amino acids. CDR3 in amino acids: CASSLRDRGADTQYF. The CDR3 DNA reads TGCGCCAGCAGCTTGCGTGACAGGGGCGCAGATACGCAGTATTTT.

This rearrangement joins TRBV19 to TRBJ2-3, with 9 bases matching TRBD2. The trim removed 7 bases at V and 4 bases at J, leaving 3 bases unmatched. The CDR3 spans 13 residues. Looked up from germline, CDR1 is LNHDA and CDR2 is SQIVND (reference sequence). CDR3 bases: TGTGCCAGTACTAGCGGGATATCAGATACGCAGTATTTT. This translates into CASTSGISDTQYF.

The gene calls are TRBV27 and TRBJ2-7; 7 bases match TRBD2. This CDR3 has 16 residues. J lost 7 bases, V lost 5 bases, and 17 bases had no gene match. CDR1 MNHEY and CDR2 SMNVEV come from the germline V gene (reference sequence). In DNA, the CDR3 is TGTGCCAGCAGTCTCCCTAGTGGGGGAGGGCCAAGAGAGCAGTACTTC. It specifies CASSLPSGGGPREQYF.

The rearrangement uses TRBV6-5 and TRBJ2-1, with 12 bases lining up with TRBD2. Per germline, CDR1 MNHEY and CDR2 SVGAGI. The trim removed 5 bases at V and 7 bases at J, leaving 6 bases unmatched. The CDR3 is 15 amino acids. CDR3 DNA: TGTGCCAGCAGTCCTGGGGGGACTAGCGGGAATGAGCAGTTCTTC. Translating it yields CASSPGGTSGNEQFF.

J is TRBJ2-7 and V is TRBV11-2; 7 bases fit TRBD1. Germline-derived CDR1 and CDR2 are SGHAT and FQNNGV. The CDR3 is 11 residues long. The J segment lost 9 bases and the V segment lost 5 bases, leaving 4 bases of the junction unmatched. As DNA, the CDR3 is TGTGCCAGCAGCAACCAGGGGGTGCAGTACTTC. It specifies CASSNQGVQYF.

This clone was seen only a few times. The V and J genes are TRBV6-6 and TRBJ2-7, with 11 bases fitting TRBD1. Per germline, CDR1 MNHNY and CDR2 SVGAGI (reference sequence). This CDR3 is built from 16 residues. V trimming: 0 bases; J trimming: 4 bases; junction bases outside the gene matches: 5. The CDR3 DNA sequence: TGTGCCAGCAGTTACTCGAGGTGGGACAGGGGGTACGAGCAGTACTTC. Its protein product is CASSYSRWDRGYEQYF.

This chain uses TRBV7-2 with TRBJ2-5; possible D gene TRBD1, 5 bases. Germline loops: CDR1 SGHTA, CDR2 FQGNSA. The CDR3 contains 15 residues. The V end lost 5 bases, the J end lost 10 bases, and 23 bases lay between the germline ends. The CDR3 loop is CASSVTGIGVTDQYF. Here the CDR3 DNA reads TGTGCCAGCAGCGTGACGGGTATAGGGGTGACAGACCAGTACTTC.

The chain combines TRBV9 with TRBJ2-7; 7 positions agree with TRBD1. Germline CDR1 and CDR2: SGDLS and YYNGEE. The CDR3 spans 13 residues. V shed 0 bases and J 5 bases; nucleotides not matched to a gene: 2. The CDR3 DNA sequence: TGTGCCAGCAGCGTAGGGGACAGCGACGAGCAGTACTTC. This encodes CASSVGDSDEQYF.

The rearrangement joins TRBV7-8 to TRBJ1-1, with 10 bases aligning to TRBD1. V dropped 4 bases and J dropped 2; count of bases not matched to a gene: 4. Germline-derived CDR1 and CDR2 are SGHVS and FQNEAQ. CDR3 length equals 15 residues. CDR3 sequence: CASSSRDRGNTEAFF. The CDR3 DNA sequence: TGTGCCAGCAGCTCGCGGGACAGGGGCAACACTGAAGCTTTCTTT.

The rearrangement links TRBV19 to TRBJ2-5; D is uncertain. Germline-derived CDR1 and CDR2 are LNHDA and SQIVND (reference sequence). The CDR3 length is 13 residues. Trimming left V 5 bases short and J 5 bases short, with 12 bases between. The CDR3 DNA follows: TGTGCCAGTAGTCCCGGGTTGCATGAGACCCAGTACTTC. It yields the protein CASSPGLHETQYF.

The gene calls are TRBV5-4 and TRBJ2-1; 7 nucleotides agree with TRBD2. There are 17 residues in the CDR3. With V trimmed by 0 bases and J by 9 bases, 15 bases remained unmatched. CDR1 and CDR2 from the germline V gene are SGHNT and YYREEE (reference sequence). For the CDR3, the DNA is TGTGCCAGCAGCTTGGATCTAGCGGACCAGTACAATGGTGAGCAGTTCTTC. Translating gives CASSLDLADQYNGEQFF.

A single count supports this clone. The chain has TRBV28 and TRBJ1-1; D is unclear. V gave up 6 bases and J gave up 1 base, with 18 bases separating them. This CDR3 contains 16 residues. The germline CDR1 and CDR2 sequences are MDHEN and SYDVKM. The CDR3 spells CASSPATGGPNTEAFF. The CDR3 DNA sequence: TGTGCCAGCAGCCCTGCTACCGGCGGGCCGAACACTGAAGCTTTCTTT.

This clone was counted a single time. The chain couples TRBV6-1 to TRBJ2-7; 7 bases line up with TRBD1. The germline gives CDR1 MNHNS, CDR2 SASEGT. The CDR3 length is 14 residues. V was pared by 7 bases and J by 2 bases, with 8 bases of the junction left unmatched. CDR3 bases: TGTGCCAGCACCAACAGGGGACGGGCCTACGAGCAGTACTTC. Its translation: CASTNRGRAYEQYF.

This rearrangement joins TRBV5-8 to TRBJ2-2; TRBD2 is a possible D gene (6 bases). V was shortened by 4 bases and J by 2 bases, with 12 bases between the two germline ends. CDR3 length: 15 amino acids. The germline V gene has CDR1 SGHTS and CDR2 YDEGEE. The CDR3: CASSGGLPNTGELFF. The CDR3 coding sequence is TGTGCCAGCAGCGGGGGACTCCCTAACACCGGGGAGCTGTTTTTT.

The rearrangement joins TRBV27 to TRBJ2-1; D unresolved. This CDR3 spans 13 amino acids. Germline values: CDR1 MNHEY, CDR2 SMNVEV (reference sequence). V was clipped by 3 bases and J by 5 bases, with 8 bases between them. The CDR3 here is CASSLSANNEQFF. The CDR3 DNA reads TGTGCCAGCAGTTTGAGTGCTAACAATGAGCAGTTCTTC.

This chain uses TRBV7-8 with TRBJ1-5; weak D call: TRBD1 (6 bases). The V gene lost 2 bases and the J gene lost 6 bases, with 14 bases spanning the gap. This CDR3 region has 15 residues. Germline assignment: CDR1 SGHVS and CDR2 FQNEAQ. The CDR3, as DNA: TGTGCCAGCAGCTTATTGAGGGGGGGGGCTCAGCCCCAGCATTTT. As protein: CASSLLRGGAQPQHF.

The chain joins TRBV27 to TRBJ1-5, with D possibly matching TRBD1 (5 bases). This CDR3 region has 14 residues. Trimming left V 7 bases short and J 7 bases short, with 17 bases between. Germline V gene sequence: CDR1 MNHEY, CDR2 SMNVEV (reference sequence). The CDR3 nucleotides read TGTGCCAGCACCCCGGGGGGGTCCGGGCAGCCCCAGCATTTT. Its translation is CASTPGGSGQPQHF.

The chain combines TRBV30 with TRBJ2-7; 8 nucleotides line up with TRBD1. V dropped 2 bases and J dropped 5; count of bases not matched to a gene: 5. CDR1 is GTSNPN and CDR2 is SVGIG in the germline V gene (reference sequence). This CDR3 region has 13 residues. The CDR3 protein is CAWSRQGPDEQYF. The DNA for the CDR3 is TGTGCCTGGAGTAGACAGGGGCCGGACGAGCAGTACTTC.

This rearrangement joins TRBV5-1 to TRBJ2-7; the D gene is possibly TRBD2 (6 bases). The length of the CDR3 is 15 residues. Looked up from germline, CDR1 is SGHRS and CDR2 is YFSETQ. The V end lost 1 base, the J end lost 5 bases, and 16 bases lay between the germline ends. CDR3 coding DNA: TGCGCCAGCAGCTTGTGGGGAGGAGTGGCCGACGAGCAGTACTTC. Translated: CASSLWGGVADEQYF.

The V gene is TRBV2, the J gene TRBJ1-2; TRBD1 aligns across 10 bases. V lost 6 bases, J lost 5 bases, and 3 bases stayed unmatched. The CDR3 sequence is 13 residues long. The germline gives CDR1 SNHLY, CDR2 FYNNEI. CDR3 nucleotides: TGTGCCAGCAGGACAGGGGGCGGGTATGGCTACACCTTC. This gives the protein CASRTGGGYGYTF.

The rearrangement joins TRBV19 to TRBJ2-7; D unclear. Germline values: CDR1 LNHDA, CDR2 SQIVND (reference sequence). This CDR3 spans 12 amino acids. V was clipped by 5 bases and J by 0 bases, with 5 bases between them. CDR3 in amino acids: CASSDNSYEQYF. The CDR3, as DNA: TGTGCCAGTAGTGACAACTCCTACGAGCAGTACTTC.

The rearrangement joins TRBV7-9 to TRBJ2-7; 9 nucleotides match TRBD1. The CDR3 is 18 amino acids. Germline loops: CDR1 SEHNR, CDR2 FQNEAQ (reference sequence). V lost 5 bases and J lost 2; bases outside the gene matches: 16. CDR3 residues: CASSKDRGPGTTPYEQYF. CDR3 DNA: TGTGCCAGCAGCAAGGACAGGGGCCCCGGGACTACCCCCTACGAGCAGTACTTC.

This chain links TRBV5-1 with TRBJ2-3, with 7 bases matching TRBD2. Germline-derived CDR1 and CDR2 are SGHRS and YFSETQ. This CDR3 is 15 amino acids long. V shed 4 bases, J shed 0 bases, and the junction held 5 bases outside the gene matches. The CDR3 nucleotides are TGCGCCAGCAGCGCCGCTAGCGGAAGCACAGATACGCAGTATTTT. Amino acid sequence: CASSAASGSTDTQYF.

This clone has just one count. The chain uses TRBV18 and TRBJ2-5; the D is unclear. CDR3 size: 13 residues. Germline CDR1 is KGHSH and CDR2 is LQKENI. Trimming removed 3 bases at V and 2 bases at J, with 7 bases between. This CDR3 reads CASSPWQQETQYF. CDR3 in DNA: TGTGCCAGCTCACCTTGGCAGCAAGAGACCCAGTACTTC.

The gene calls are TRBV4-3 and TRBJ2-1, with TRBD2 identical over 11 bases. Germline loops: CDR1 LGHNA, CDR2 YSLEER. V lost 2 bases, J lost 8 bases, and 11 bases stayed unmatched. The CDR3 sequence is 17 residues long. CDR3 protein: CASSQRTSGWGGDEQFF. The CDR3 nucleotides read TGCGCCAGCAGCCAACGGACTAGCGGGTGGGGAGGGGATGAGCAGTTCTTC.

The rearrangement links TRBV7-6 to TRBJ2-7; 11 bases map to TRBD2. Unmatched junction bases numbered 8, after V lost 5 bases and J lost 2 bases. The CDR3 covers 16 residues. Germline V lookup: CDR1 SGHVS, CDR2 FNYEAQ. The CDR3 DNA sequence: TGTGCCAGCAGCCCCGGCCCGACTAGCGGGGCCTACGAGCAGTACTTC. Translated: CASSPGPTSGAYEQYF.

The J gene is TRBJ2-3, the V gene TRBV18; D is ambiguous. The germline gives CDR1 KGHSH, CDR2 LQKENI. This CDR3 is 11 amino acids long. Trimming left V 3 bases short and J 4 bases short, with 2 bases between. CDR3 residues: CASSPADTQYF. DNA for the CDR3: TGTGCCAGCTCACCCGCAGATACGCAGTATTTT.